The next 14 T cell receptor beta chains were all read from a single sample in a study of blood T cells in healthy people across ages. Using a J-beta primer mix together with a sample-barcoded 5' primer, a second PCR was run for 7 to 11 cycles. TCRdb fed the 5' RACE reads into MiXCR, producing one record per CDR3 protein. Of roughly 1.9 million distinct CDR3 sequences in the sample, 30% to 40% are singletons; the top ten hold about 23%. The sequenced material came from blood. Receptor source: a human donor in good health.

The chain joins TRBV29-1 to TRBJ2-1; D might be TRBD1 (5 bases). The CDR3 runs to 16 residues. V lost 1 base and J 6 bases, leaving 19 bases between the germline ends. Germline V gene data show CDR1 as SQVTM and CDR2 as ANQGSEA. In nucleotides, the CDR3 is TGCAGCGTTGAAGGTATAAAGGGGAAATTGGGCAATGAGCAGTTCTTC. Translated, it gives CSVEGIKGKLGNEQFF.

The rearrangement joins TRBV6-2 or TRBV6-3 to TRBJ1-5; no clear D. V was clipped by 2 bases and J by 4 bases, with 12 bases between them. CDR3 length: 15 amino acids. Germline assignment: CDR1 MNHEY and CDR2 SVGEGT. The chain's CDR3 is CASSYLTSSNQPQHF. CDR3 bases: TGTGCCAGCAGTTACCTGACAAGTTCAAATCAGCCCCAGCATTTT.

The chain employs TRBV12-3 or TRBV12-4 and TRBJ1-5; D remains ambiguous. V dropped 3 bases and J dropped 5 bases, with 11 bases sitting between them. This CDR3 has 14 amino acids. CDR3 DNA sequence: TGTGCCAGCAGTTTCTCGGTGGCCGATCAGCCCCAGCATTTT. Translating it yields CASSFSVADQPQHF.

This clonotype was seen many times. V and J are TRBV29-1 and TRBJ2-6; D gene ambiguous. This CDR3 is 14 amino acids long. Germline V CDR1 and CDR2: SQVTM, ANQGSEA. With 3 bases removed from V and 0 bases from J, the gap between germline ends came to 6 bases. CDR3 DNA: TGCAGCGTTGATGGGAACTCTGGGGCCAACGTCCTGACTTTC. This translates into CSVDGNSGANVLTF.

This clonotype was seen a handful of times. The CDR3, as DNA: TGCAGCGTTGTTGGTCAGTCCCAAGAGACCCAGTACTTC. Its translation: CSVVGQSQETQYF. This sequence joins TRBV29-1 and TRBJ2-5, with no clear D. The CDR3 spans 13 residues. With 4 bases removed from V and 1 base from J, the gap between germline ends came to 10 bases. The germline V gene has CDR1 SQVTM and CDR2 ANQGSEA.

The genes are TRBV29-1 and TRBJ1-1, with D possibly matching TRBD1 (6 bases). In germline, CDR1 is SQVTM, CDR2 ANQGSEA. CDR3 length equals 14 residues. V lost 4 bases and J lost 0, with 12 bases in between. This chain's CDR3 is CSVVEAGVNTEAFF. The CDR3 coding sequence is TGCAGCGTTGTGGAGGCAGGGGTGAACACTGAAGCTTTCTTT.

Ten or more counts support this clonotype. The chain has TRBV12-3 or TRBV12-4 and TRBJ2-1; D possibly uses TRBD1 or TRBD2 (6 bases each). V was clipped by 0 bases and J by 4 bases, with 10 bases between them. The CDR3 has 15 residues. The DNA of the CDR3 is TGTGCCAGCAGTTTAGCGACGGGGGCTTACAATGAGCAGTTCTTC. This encodes CASSLATGAYNEQFF.

The chain employs TRBV4-3 and TRBJ2-1; D may match TRBD1 or TRBD2 (5 bases each). V lost 1 base and J 9 bases, leaving 16 bases between the germline ends. The CDR3 is made up of 15 amino acids. The germline CDR1 and CDR2 sequences are LGHNA and YSLEER. CDR3 sequence: CASSQGGWQNSEQFF. In DNA, the CDR3 is TGCGCCAGCAGCCAAGGGGGGTGGCAGAATAGTGAGCAGTTCTTC.

V gene TRBV5-6 combines with J gene TRBJ2-1; D is possibly TRBD1 or TRBD2 (5 bases each). In germline, CDR1 is SGHDT, CDR2 YYEEEE. The CDR3 covers 17 residues. The V end lost 7 bases, the J end lost 5 bases, and 25 bases lay between the germline ends. CDR3: CASYSTIEGILHNEQFF. The CDR3 DNA follows: TGTGCCAGCTACTCGACGATCGAGGGGATACTCCACAATGAGCAGTTCTTC.

This clonotype was seen just once. The rearrangement links TRBV7-2 to TRBJ2-7, with 7 bases identical to TRBD2. The J call may be wrong; the DNA end is better matched by TRBJ2-5. The CDR3 length is 17 residues. Germline V gives CDR1 SGHTA, CDR2 FQGNSA. The CDR3 region is CASSLVPRAGYQETQYF. CDR3 nucleotides: TGTGCCAGCAGCTTAGTTCCACGAGCGGGGTACCAAGAGACCCAGTACTTC.

The chain combines TRBV7-9 with TRBJ1-4, with 8 bases identical to TRBD1. The length of the CDR3 is 15 residues. The germline V gene has CDR1 SEHNR and CDR2 FQNEAQ (reference sequence). Losses at the gene ends were 5 bases for V and 6 bases for J; bases not matched to a gene: 8. The CDR3 sequence is CASSASGGLDEKLFF. CDR3 DNA sequence: TGTGCCAGCAGCGCCTCAGGGGGCTTGGATGAAAAACTGTTTTTT.

This clonotype was found a few times. This sequence joins TRBV7-2 and TRBJ2-4; 11 bases align to TRBD2. There are 18 residues in the CDR3. The V and J ends lost 5 bases and 0 bases, in that order; junction bases with no gene match: 9. The germline gives CDR1 SGHTA, CDR2 FQGNSA. The DNA for the CDR3 is TGTGCCAGCAGCCCTACGGGACTAGCGGAGCTAGCCAAAAACATTCAGTACTTC. Its translation: CASSPTGLAELAKNIQYF.

This chain links TRBV9 with TRBJ1-1; D is unclear. Germline V CDR1 and CDR2: SGDLS, YYNGEE. V lost 2 bases and J lost 7, with 21 bases in between. CDR3 length: 16 residues. The CDR3 DNA reads TGTGCCAGCAGCGTTAGTACGGAACGGGTAGGAATTGAAGCTTTCTTT. Its translation is CASSVSTERVGIEAFF.

This clonotype has more than one count but fewer than ten. The rearrangement links TRBV2 to TRBJ2-3, with D possibly TRBD2 on 6 matching bases. Trimming stripped 2 bases from V and 2 bases from J, with 8 bases between. Germline-derived CDR1 and CDR2 are SNHLY and FYNNEI. The CDR3 runs 14 residues. The CDR3 sequence is CASSEWRDTDTQYF. The CDR3 nucleotides read TGTGCCAGCAGTGAATGGCGGGACACAGATACGCAGTATTTT.